These 3 T cell receptor beta chains were sequenced from one sample in a study of blood T cell repertoires in COVID-19. Assay: immunoSEQ multiplex PCR; the TCRdb copy retains only in-frame clones and omits some. Among 130,000 or so clones, just over 85% were seen once, and the ten largest hold approximately 1.4%. The sequencing input was peripheral blood. These receptor sequences come from a woman aged 55 to 70 with acute or convalescent COVID-19.

V gene TRBV2 combines with J gene TRBJ2-5, with TRBD1 identical over 11 bases. Germline-derived CDR1 and CDR2 are SNHLY and FYNNEI. The V gene end was trimmed by 4 bases and the J gene end by 6 bases; junction bases not matched to a gene: 10. The CDR3 sequence is 16 residues long. The CDR3 here is CASSATTGTGGKTQYF. CDR3 DNA sequence: TGTGCCAGCAGTGCGACTACCGGGACAGGGGGGAAGACCCAGTACTTC.

This chain uses TRBV6-5 with TRBJ1-1, with D possibly being TRBD1 (6 bases). The CDR3 covers 13 residues. The V gene's germline CDR1 is MNHEY and CDR2 SVGAGI. Trimming took 7 bases from V and 4 from J, leaving 13 bases between them. This CDR3 reads CASTPTGLTEAFF. The DNA for the CDR3 is TGTGCCAGCACCCCGACAGGTCTCACTGAAGCTTTCTTT.

The chain is built from TRBV25-1 and TRBJ1-2; no firm D call. V gave up 5 bases and J gave up 2 bases, with 12 bases separating them. This CDR3 region has 14 residues. Germline CDR1 and CDR2: MGHDK and SYGVNS. The CDR3 DNA follows: TGTGCCAGCAGTCATCCAGGTGACAACTATGGCTACACCTTC. Translated, it gives CASSHPGDNYGYTF.